Each of the 25 T cell receptor beta chains below was sequenced from the same sample in a study of CD8+ T cells in alopecia areata. The treatment was: oral pan-JAK inhibitor, 5-10 mg twice daily. RNA was extracted and reverse transcribed into cDNA as the sequencing template. The table came from immunoSEQ multiplex PCR; TCRdb's copy has only in-frame clones and leaves some out. The data contain around 140,000 clones, 85% to 90% of them singletons. The material sequenced was CD8+ T cells sorted from blood, taken at week 4, from a patient treated with tofacitinib. These TCRs come from a human donor with alopecia areata.

The V call is TRBV7-9, the J call TRBJ1-6; D might be TRBD1 (6 bases). With 1 base removed from V and 9 bases from J, the gap between germline ends came to 16 bases. The CDR3 is 16 amino acids. Per the germline V gene, CDR1 is SEHNR and CDR2 is FQNEAQ (reference sequence). The CDR3 DNA sequence: TGTGCCAGCAGCTTAGATCTTGGGGGGCCGGGTTCACCCCTCCACTTT. Encoded protein: CASSLDLGGPGSPLHF.

As concerns this clone: Other DNA sequences in the sample encode the same CDR3. The chain has TRBV29-1 and TRBJ1-4, with D possibly matching TRBD1 (5 bases). From germline, CDR1 is SQVTM and CDR2 ANQGSEA. V lost 2 bases and J 8 bases, leaving 9 bases between the germline ends. The CDR3 totals 12 residues. CDR3 in amino acids: CSVEQGNEKLFF. In DNA, the CDR3 is TGCAGCGTTGAACAGGGTAACGAAAAACTGTTTTTT.

The genes are TRBV27 and TRBJ2-1; D is possibly TRBD1 (6 bases). Germline loops: CDR1 MNHEY, CDR2 SMNVEV (reference sequence). V lost 1 base, J lost 6 bases, and 13 bases lay in between. This CDR3 has 15 amino acids. In nucleotides, the CDR3 is TGTGCCAGCAGTTTATTGGCAGGGGCGGGCAATGAGCAGTTCTTC. This translates into CASSLLAGAGNEQFF.

The rearrangement joins TRBV11-2 to TRBJ2-1, with TRBD2 as a possible D gene (5 bases). The CDR3 runs to 17 residues. The V gene lost 0 bases and the J gene lost 0 bases, with 12 bases spanning the gap. CDR1 SGHAT and CDR2 FQNNGV come from the germline V gene. The CDR3 DNA reads TGTGCCAGCAGCTTAGATTGGGCGGGTGGCTCCTACAATGAGCAGTTCTTC. It translates to CASSLDWAGGSYNEQFF.

This chain uses TRBV4-2 with TRBJ2-3; possibly TRBD2 for D (5 bases). Trimming cost V 0 bases and J 0 bases, with 13 bases left between them. The CDR3 contains 17 residues. Germline V gene sequence: CDR1 LGHNA, CDR2 YNFKEQ. As DNA, the CDR3 is TGTGCCAGCAGCCAAGAGCGAGCGGAATATAGCACAGATACGCAGTATTTT. This sequence encodes CASSQERAEYSTDTQYF.

The chain combines TRBV5-6 with TRBJ2-7; 8 nucleotides align to TRBD1. CDR1 and CDR2 (germline): SGHDT, YYEEEE. The CDR3 covers 14 residues. The junction had 5 bases not matched to a gene; V was cut back by 2 bases and J by 4 bases. The CDR3 nucleotides read TGTGCCAGCAGCTTACCAGGGGGCGGATACGAGCAGTACTTC. Its protein product is CASSLPGGGYEQYF.

The chain combines TRBV10-3 with TRBJ2-3; D is perhaps TRBD2 (6 bases). The CDR3 spans 13 residues. CDR1 and CDR2 (germline): ENHRY, SYGVKD. V was cut by 10 bases and J by 0 bases, with 11 bases left in between. CDR3 residues: CATSGTSTDTQYF. As DNA, the CDR3 is TGTGCCACCTCAGGGACTAGCACAGATACGCAGTATTTT.

There are a few counts of this clone. The V and J genes are TRBV7-9 and TRBJ2-3; D not certain. The CDR3 is 15 amino acids. V dropped 5 bases and J dropped 6 bases, with 18 bases sitting between them. Germline-derived CDR1 and CDR2 are SEHNR and FQNEAQ (reference sequence). Here the CDR3 DNA reads TGTGCCAGCAGCGCAAACCGAACGCCCCGGGATACGCAGTATTTT. It is translated as CASSANRTPRDTQYF.

This CDR3 is CAWSVGFVPDTQYF. DNA for the CDR3: TGTGCCTGGAGTGTAGGGTTCGTCCCAGATACGCAGTATTTT. The rearrangement uses TRBV30 and TRBJ2-3; no clear D. The CDR3 runs 14 residues. V gave up 0 bases and J gave up 4 bases, with 11 bases separating them. Germline V gene data show CDR1 as GTSNPN and CDR2 as SVGIG (reference sequence).

V gene TRBV29-1 combines with J gene TRBJ2-1; possibly TRBD2 for D (6 bases). The V and J ends lost 6 bases and 0 bases respectively, with 21 bases between them. The CDR3 covers 17 residues. CDR1 and CDR2 (germline): SQVTM, ANQGSEA. The CDR3 nucleotides are TGCAGCGTCACCGGGACTTCCATTGGGAGCTCCTACAATGAGCAGTTCTTC. Translated, it gives CSVTGTSIGSSYNEQFF.

The chain joins TRBV29-1 to TRBJ2-2; no clear D. Trimming left V 0 bases short and J 1 base short, with 9 bases between. This CDR3 has 15 amino acids. Germline V gene data show CDR1 as SQVTM and CDR2 as ANQGSEA. CDR3 sequence: CSVEDSGRNTGELFF. The CDR3 nucleotides are TGCAGCGTTGAAGATTCAGGCCGGAACACCGGGGAGCTGTTTTTT.

The chain uses TRBV18 and TRBJ2-5, with 7 bases matching TRBD1. J was trimmed by 2 bases and V by 4 bases; bases with no gene match: 7. Germline CDR1 and CDR2: KGHSH and LQKENI. This CDR3 is 15 amino acids long. CDR3 residues: CASSLGDRWQETQYF. For the CDR3, the DNA is TGTGCCAGCTCACTGGGGGACAGATGGCAAGAGACCCAGTACTTC.

The chain employs TRBV7-9 and TRBJ2-5, with TRBD2 as a possible D gene (5 bases). CDR1 SEHNR and CDR2 FQNEAQ come from the germline V gene (reference sequence). Trimming took 3 bases from V and 5 from J, leaving 13 bases between them. The CDR3 totals 14 residues. CDR3 sequence (DNA): TGTGCCAGCAGCTTCCCTAGGGAGCGGGAGACCCAGTACTTC. It yields the protein CASSFPRERETQYF.

The chain uses TRBV7-2 and TRBJ1-1, with unresolved D. Trimming took off 2 bases at V and 5 bases at J, with 6 bases between the two ends. This CDR3 has 12 amino acids. The V gene's germline CDR1 is SGHTA and CDR2 FQGNSA. CDR3 bases: TGTGCCAGCAGCTTATGGGGAACTGAAGCTTTCTTT. The encoded protein is CASSLWGTEAFF.

This chain joins TRBV29-1 and TRBJ2-7; 8 bases match TRBD2. CDR1 SQVTM and CDR2 ANQGSEA come from the germline V gene. The J segment lost 0 bases and the V segment lost 1 base, leaving 5 bases of the junction unmatched. The CDR3 contains 15 residues. In DNA, the CDR3 is TGCAGCGTTGAAGGCGAACTAGCGGACTCCTACGAGCAGTACTTC. It codes for CSVEGELADSYEQYF.

This chain links TRBV6-5 with TRBJ2-1; D gene unclear. The V gene lost 0 bases and the J gene lost 10 bases, with 13 bases spanning the gap. CDR3 length equals 14 residues. The germline V gene encodes CDR1 MNHEY and CDR2 SVGAGI. CDR3 nucleotides: TGTGCCAGCAGTTACTCTTCTGGAAGCAAGGAGCAGTTCTTC. It encodes CASSYSSGSKEQFF.

V gene TRBV6-6 combines with J gene TRBJ2-1, with D maybe TRBD1 (6 bases). Germline V gene lookup returns CDR1 MNHNY and CDR2 SVGAGI (reference sequence). The V end lost 2 bases, the J end lost 7 bases, and 12 bases lay between the germline ends. The CDR3 consists of 14 residues. The CDR3 DNA reads as TGTGCCAGCAGTTACACAGGGTCCACGAATGAGCAGTTCTTC. Translating it yields CASSYTGSTNEQFF.

In its sample, this clone was seen a few times. The V gene is TRBV4-1, the J gene TRBJ2-1, with D unclear. In germline, CDR1 is MGHRA, CDR2 YSYEKL. CDR3 length: 15 residues. The V gene lost 0 bases and the J gene lost 0 bases, with 6 bases spanning the gap. In nucleotides, the CDR3 is TGCGCCAGCAGCCAAGAAACAGACTCCTACAATGAGCAGTTCTTC. It encodes CASSQETDSYNEQFF.

V and J are TRBV4-1 and TRBJ1-3; a weak D match, TRBD1 (6 bases). V dropped 2 bases and J dropped 1 base, with 9 bases sitting between them. The CDR3 is made up of 15 amino acids. Per the germline V gene, CDR1 is MGHRA and CDR2 is YSYEKL. CDR3 amino acids: CASSQTGTSGNTIYF. The CDR3 DNA sequence: TGCGCCAGCAGCCAAACCGGGACATCTGGAAACACCATATATTTT.

The chain has TRBV5-1 and TRBJ1-1; no clear D gene. Looked up from germline, CDR1 is SGHRS and CDR2 is YFSETQ. V gave up 0 bases and J gave up 7 bases, with 13 bases separating them. CDR3 size: 14 residues. CDR3 bases: TGCGCCAGCAGCTTGGTTGGGAACGGCCGTGAAGCTTTCTTT. Its protein is CASSLVGNGREAFF. Together with reference TRBV5-1 and TRBJ1-1, the CDR3 gives the full variable domain: KAGVTQTPRYLIKTRGQQVTLSCSPISGHRSVSWYQQTPGQGLQFLFEYFSETQRNKGNFPGRFSGRQFSNSRSEMNVSTLELGDSALYLCASSLVGNGREAFFGQGTRLTVV.

Details on this clone: The identical CDR3 is also encoded by other nucleotide sequences in the sample. The V call is TRBV27, the J call TRBJ2-1; no reliable D call. Trimming cost V 2 bases and J 0 bases, with 2 bases left between them. This CDR3 has 13 residues. Germline V gene sequence: CDR1 MNHEY, CDR2 SMNVEV (reference sequence). CDR3 protein: CASSLSSYNEQFF. The CDR3 region has the DNA TGTGCCAGCAGTTTAAGCTCCTACAATGAGCAGTTCTTC.

The rearrangement links TRBV6-1 to TRBJ2-7; no reliable D call. The V gene's germline CDR1 is MNHNS and CDR2 SASEGT. This CDR3 has 14 residues. The V end lost 1 base, the J end lost 0 bases, and 7 bases lay between the germline ends. The CDR3 DNA sequence: TGTGCCAGCAGTGAAGGTATAGGCTCCTACGAGCAGTACTTC. It codes for CASSEGIGSYEQYF.

This chain joins TRBV6-5 and TRBJ1-5; 9 positions agree with TRBD1. V shed 8 bases and J 2 bases; nucleotides not matched to a gene: 1. Germline V gene lookup returns CDR1 MNHEY and CDR2 SVGAGI. The CDR3 runs 13 residues. The CDR3 DNA reads as TGTGCCAGCGGGGACAGGGGCAATCAGCCCCAGCATTTT. It specifies CASGDRGNQPQHF.

This clone was seen only once. The same CDR3 can be traced to other DNA sequences in this sample. The chain carries TRBV29-1 and TRBJ2-7, with D unresolved. V lost 1 base and J 3 bases, leaving 7 bases between the germline ends. The germline V gene has CDR1 SQVTM and CDR2 ANQGSEA. The CDR3 extends over 12 amino acids. Here the CDR3 DNA reads TGCAGCGTTGAAGGCCGAGGCTACGAGCAGTACTTC. Encoded protein: CSVEGRGYEQYF.

The chain uses TRBV10-3 and TRBJ1-2, with a weak D call TRBD1 (5 bases). CDR1 is ENHRY and CDR2 is SYGVKD in the germline V gene. This CDR3 has 17 residues. The V and J ends lost 0 bases and 3 bases respectively, with 17 bases between them. The CDR3 here is CAISESDEGVLDYGYTF. In nucleotides, the CDR3 is TGTGCCATCAGTGAGTCGGATGAAGGGGTCTTAGACTATGGCTACACCTTC.